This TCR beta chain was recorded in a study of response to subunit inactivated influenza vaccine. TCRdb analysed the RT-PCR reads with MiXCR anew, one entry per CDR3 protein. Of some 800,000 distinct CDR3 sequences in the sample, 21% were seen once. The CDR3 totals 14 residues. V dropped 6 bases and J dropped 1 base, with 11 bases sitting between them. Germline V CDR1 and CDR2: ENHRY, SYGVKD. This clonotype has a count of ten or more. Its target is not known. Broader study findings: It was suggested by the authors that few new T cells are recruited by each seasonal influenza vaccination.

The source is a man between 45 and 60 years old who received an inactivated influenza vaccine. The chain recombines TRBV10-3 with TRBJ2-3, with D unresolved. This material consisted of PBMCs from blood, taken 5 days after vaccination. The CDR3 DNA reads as TGTGCCATCAGGTCGACCGGTGGCACAGATACGCAGTATTTT. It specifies CAIRSTGGTDTQYF.